The clone carrying this TCR beta chain appeared once. What it recognizes is unknown. The donors were all Caucasian adults (living in Nashville, Tennessee). These data originate in a study of shared clonotypes between healthy human individuals. In the study overall: Sampling drew on donors who were a couple of women and a few men aged 18 to 49.

The V gene's germline CDR1 is KGHSH and CDR2 LQKENI. The CDR3 is 12 residues long. Trimming cost V 4 bases and J 3 bases, with 6 bases left between them. Unsorted PBMC replicate PCRs drew on 250 to 300 ng DNA, representing 25,000 to 30,000 T cell genomes. Measured with immunoSEQ multiplex PCR; TCRdb has only the in-frame clones, and not every one. The sample holds more than 450,000 clones, 79% seen once. The study's findings and limits: Sampling covered blood only; tissue repertoires likely differ.

The chain has TRBV18 and TRBJ1-1, with D uncertain. The origin of this receptor is a woman in her forties in good health. Some clones in this sample may be carry-over from other donors' samples. What was sequenced was PBMCs. The CDR3 DNA is TGTGCCAGCTCACGCCGGGACACTGAAGCTTTCTTT. Translated, it gives CASSRRDTEAFF.